This T cell receptor beta chain was sequenced in a study of shared clonotypes between healthy human individuals. Assay used: immunoSEQ multiplex PCR; TCRdb lists only in-frame clones, some missing. The sample consists of 2 million to 2.5 million clones, around 90% of them appearing once. Whole-study results and caveats: Non-shared clonotypes were found to have lower generation probabilities than the clonotypes that were shared by all four of the sorted-subset donors.

The germline V gene encodes CDR1 MNHEY and CDR2 SVGAGI. The CDR3 is made up of 12 amino acids. Trimming took off 4 bases at V and 4 bases at J, with 4 bases between the two ends. A word on this clone: The antigen is undetermined.

The authors divided CD4+ cells into CD45RA+ naive and CD45RA-negative memory subsets. The sample taken for sequencing was naive CD4+ T cells from PBMCs. The subset: CD45RA+ positively selected. The chain carries TRBV6-5 and TRBJ1-4; D call uncertain. This sequence originates from a young man in good health. Some clones in this sample may be carry-over from other donors' samples. The CDR3 DNA reads TGTGCCAGCAGTTTCAGTAATGAAAAACTGTTTTTT. Translation: CASSFSNEKLFF.